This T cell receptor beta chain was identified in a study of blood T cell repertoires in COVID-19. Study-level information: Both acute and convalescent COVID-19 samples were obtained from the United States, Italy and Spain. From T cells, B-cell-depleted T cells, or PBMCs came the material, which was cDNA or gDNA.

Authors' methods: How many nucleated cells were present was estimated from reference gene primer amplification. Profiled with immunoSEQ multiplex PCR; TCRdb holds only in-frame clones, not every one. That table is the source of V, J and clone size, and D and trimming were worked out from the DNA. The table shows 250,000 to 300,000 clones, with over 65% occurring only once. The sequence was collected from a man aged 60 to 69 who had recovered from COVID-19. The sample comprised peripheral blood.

The CDR3, as DNA: TGCGCCAGCAGCTTGGGGCTAGCGGGCGTCGGGGAGCTGTTTTTT. Amino acid sequence: CASSLGLAGVGELFF. The chain links TRBV5-1 to TRBJ2-2; 8 bases match TRBD2. The V and J ends lost 0 bases and 7 bases, in that order; junction bases with no gene match: 5. The CDR3 runs to 15 residues. Germline V lookup: CDR1 SGHRS, CDR2 YFSETQ.